Shown below are 5 T cell receptor beta chains from a single sample sequenced in a study of metastatic and nonmetastatic thyroid tumors. The entire patient cohort was treatment-naive prior to thyroid surgery. TCRdb re-called clones from the PCR reads using MiXCR. Among 40,000 or so clones, 13% were seen once, and the ten largest hold 8% to 9.5%. Sequencing was carried out using blood. The receptors were gathered from a female donor with papillary thyroid cancer or a benign thyroid nodule (not recorded which). Some clones in this sample may be carry-over from other donors' samples.

Regarding this clone: A read error may explain this, as a much larger clone is one base away. V gene TRBV3-1 combines with J gene TRBJ2-1; TRBD2 is a possible D gene (5 bases). Deletions cut 5 bases from V and 2 bases from J, with 13 bases between. The CDR3 sequence is 15 residues long. CDR1 and CDR2 from the germline V gene are LGHDT and YNNKEL (reference sequence). CDR3 DNA: TGTGCCAGCAGCTTCCCGGGGAGCCCCTACAATGAGCAGTTCTTC. It codes for CASSFPGSPYNEQFF.

At least ten counts were recorded for this clone. The gene calls are TRBV3-1 and TRBJ1-3; D not resolved. Trimming removed 6 bases at V and 4 bases at J, with 10 bases between. The CDR3 covers 13 residues. Germline-derived CDR1 and CDR2 are LGHDT and YNNKEL (reference sequence). For the CDR3, the DNA is TGTGCCAGCAGTAGCCTTCAAGGAAACACCATATATTTT. Translation: CASSSLQGNTIYF.

This clone was counted ten times or more. This chain joins TRBV6-1 and TRBJ2-3; D possibly corresponds to TRBD2 (6 bases). The CDR3 sequence is 15 residues long. Trimming pared 6 bases from V and 3 bases from J, leaving 16 bases between. CDR1 and CDR2 (germline): MNHNS, SASEGT. The CDR3 bases are TGTGCCAGCAGACTGCAACGGGAGTTTACAGATACGCAGTATTTT. The encoded protein is CASRLQREFTDTQYF.

This clone was counted at least ten times. V gene TRBV6-1 combines with J gene TRBJ1-1, with a weak D call TRBD1 (5 bases). V gave up 10 bases and J gave up 0 bases, with 9 bases separating them. Germline-derived CDR1 and CDR2 are MNHNS and SASEGT. CDR3 length: 12 residues. CDR3 coding DNA: TGTGCCACGGGACGGATGAACACTGAAGCTTTCTTT. Its translation: CATGRMNTEAFF.

There are many counts of this clone. V gene TRBV4-1 combines with J gene TRBJ1-1, with D unclear. The CDR3 loop spans 15 amino acids. Deletions cut 2 bases from V and 0 bases from J, with 10 bases between. Germline lookup yields CDR1 MGHRA and CDR2 YSYEKL. As DNA, the CDR3 is TGCGCCAGCAGCCAATCTACTGATTTGAACACTGAAGCTTTCTTT. It codes for CASSQSTDLNTEAFF.